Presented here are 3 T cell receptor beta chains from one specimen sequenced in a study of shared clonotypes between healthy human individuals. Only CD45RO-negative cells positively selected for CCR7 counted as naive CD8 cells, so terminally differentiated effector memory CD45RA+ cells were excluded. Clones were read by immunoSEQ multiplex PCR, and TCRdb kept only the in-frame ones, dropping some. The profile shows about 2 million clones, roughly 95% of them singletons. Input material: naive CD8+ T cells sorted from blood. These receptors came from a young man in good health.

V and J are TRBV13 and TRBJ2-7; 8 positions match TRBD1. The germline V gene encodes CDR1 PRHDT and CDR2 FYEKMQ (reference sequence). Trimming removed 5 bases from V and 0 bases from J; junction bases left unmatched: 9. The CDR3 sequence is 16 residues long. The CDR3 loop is CASSIRTGIYSYEQYF. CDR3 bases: TGTGCCAGCAGCATTCGGACAGGGATATACTCCTACGAGCAGTACTTC.

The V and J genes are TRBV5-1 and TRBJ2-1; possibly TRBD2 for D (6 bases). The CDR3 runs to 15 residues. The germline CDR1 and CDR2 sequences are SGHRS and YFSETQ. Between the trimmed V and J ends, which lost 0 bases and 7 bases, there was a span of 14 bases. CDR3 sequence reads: CASSLALALWNEQFF. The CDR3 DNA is TGCGCCAGCAGCTTGGCGCTAGCGCTTTGGAATGAGCAGTTCTTC.

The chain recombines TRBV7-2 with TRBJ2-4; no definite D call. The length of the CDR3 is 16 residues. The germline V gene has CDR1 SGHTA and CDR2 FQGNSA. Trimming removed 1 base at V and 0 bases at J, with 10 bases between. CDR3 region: CASSLVRRLAKNIQYF. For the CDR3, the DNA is TGTGCCAGCAGCTTAGTTCGCCGGCTAGCCAAAAACATTCAGTACTTC.